This T cell receptor beta chain was captured by sequencing in a study of cytomegalovirus exposure and HLA in healthy donors. Across the study: In terms of ancestry, the Caucasian-associated cluster contained around 79% of the 300 to 400 genotyped donors.

Of note for this clone: Its antigen remains unidentified.

General study results and limits: Within an earlier analysis, most TCR beta V segments proved productive either about 87% or about 30% of the time. HLA restriction was apparent for most CMV-associated TCR beta chains in a later analysis.

The V end was cut by 7 bases, the J end by 2 bases, with 11 bases between. CDR1 is SEHNR and CDR2 is FQNEAQ in the germline V gene (reference sequence). The CDR3 consists of 13 residues. PCR employed 60 Vbeta and 13 Jbeta primers. The assay was immunoSEQ multiplex PCR, and TCRdb's table has in-frame clones only and misses some. This table holds about 160,000 clones, under 80% found once. The J gene is TRBJ1-1, the V gene TRBV7-9, with D unresolved. The origin of this receptor is a man between 35 and 55 years old in good health and CMV-seronegative. Input material: PBMCs. The CDR3 loop reads CASNTQFNTEAFF. For the CDR3, the DNA is TGTGCCAGCAACACACAGTTTAACACTGAAGCTTTCTTT.